A selection of T cell receptor beta chains follows, all from one sample in a study of patients and donors after allogeneic stem cell transplantation. MiXCR, applied by TCRdb to the RT-PCR reads, yields one record per CDR3 protein. Seen here are approximately 410,000 distinct CDR3 sequences, 16% observed once, and the top ten hold 6% to 8%. Input material: blood, either unsorted or a sorted T cell fraction (not recorded which). The receptors stem from a human donor who was either an allogeneic HSCT recipient or a stem cell or donor lymphocyte infusion donor (not recorded which). It is not recorded whose cells these are; they may come from a transplant donor. Each CDR3 is given with its conserved first and last residue. Fields, in order: V gene, CDR3 protein.

TRBV12-3/TRBV12-4 | CASSLILGADYGYTF
TRBV5-1 | CASRGTNYNEQFF
TRBV20-1 | CSARGGRAFNEQFF
TRBV12-3/TRBV12-4 | CASSFGQGMGAEAFF
TRBV12-3/TRBV12-4 | CASKIQTNSNQPQHF
TRBV9 | CASSVGGQGRNGYTF
TRBV6-5 | CASSYLSPGLGNTIYF
TRBV30 | CAWTYTSNTEAFF
TRBV6-2/TRBV6-3 | CASNPRGGEVNTQYF
TRBV11-2 | CASSLVNPRSQETQYF
TRBV10-3 | CAISVGQGRADTQYF
TRBV5-6 | CASSRPLAREKLFF
TRBV18 | CASSPPPGSYEQYF
TRBV18 | CASSQPRENTIYF
TRBV6-1 | CASNRLAGYEQYF
TRBV18 | CASSPREGRPPGANVLTF
TRBV11-1 | CASSSLVRTSGNSYNEQFF
TRBV4-1 | CASSLLDTGTGGTEAFF
TRBV28 | CASRPLGVETEAFF
TRBV20-1 | CSARTPGTGVETQYF
TRBV5-6 | CASSRGPVGLQETQYF
TRBV6-6 | CASSEPETDTQYF
TRBV3-1 | CASSQTQTGNYGYTF
TRBV29-1 | CSAEKTGDDWETQYF
TRBV24-1 | CATSDQAGESSDTQYF
TRBV5-1 | CASSLTRDYEQYF
TRBV6-1 | CASILAGVMDEQFF
TRBV12-3/TRBV12-4 | CASSTGTGGDEQYF
TRBV12-3/TRBV12-4 | CASSLGWAKNIQYF
TRBV7-8 | CASSFNRGGETQYF
TRBV6-2/TRBV6-3 | CASSLSLDRQVEYAYEQYF
TRBV5-5 | CASSLGLLTANTEAFF
TRBV5-1 | CASSFGTANTEAFF
TRBV18 | CASSPLGRGRDTEAFF
TRBV29-1 | CSVEEVRGFTEAFF
TRBV5-1 | CASSFWGGLTEAFF
TRBV20-1 | CSARRRSSYEQYF
TRBV7-9 | CASSGQGALDGYTF
TRBV7-2 | CASSLDAGGNQPQHF
TRBV7-9 | CASERGEHTDTQYF
TRBV12-3/TRBV12-4 | CASNTGTSEKTDTQYF
TRBV9 | CASSEAPDGRVYIKNEQFF
TRBV4-1 | CASSHAGHQPQHF
TRBV29-1 | CSVPERVGQFF
TRBV11-1 | CASSLAIQGQARRETQYF